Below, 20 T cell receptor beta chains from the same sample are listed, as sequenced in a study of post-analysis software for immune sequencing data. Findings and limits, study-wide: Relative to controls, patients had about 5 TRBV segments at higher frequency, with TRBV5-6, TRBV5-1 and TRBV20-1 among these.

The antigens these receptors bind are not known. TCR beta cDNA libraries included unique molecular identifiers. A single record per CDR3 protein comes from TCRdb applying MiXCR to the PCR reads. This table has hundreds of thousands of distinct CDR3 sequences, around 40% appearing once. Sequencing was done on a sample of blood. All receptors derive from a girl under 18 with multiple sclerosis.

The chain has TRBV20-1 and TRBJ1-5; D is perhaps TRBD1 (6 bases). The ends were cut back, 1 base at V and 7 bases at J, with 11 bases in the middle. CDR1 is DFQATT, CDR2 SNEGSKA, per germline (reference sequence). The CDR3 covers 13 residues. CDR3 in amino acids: CSARGGGRQPQHF. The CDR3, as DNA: TGCAGTGCTAGAGGCGGGGGGCGCCAGCCCCAGCATTTT.

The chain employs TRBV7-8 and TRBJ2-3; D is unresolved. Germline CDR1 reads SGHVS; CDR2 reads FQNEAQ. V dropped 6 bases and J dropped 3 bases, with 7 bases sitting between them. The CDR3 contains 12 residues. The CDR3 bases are TGTGCCAGCAGGAAGGTGACAGATACGCAGTATTTT. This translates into CASRKVTDTQYF.

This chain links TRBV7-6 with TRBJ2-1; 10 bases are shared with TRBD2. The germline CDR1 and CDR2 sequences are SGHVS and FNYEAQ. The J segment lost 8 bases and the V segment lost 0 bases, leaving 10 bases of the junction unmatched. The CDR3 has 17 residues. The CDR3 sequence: CASSLAPLAGVEDEQFF. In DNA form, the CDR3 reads TGTGCCAGCAGCTTAGCCCCTCTAGCGGGAGTAGAGGATGAGCAGTTCTTC.

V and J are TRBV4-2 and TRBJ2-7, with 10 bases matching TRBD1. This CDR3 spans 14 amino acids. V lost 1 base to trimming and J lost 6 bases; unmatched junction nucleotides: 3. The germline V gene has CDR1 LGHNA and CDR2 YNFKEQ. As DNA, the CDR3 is TGTGCCAGCAGCCAAGGGGACAGGGGAGGCGAGCAGTACTTC. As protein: CASSQGDRGGEQYF.

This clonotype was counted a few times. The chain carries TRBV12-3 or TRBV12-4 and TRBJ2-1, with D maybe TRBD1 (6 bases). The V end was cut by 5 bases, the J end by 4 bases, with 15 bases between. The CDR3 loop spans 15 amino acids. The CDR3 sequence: CASSTEAGEYNEQFF. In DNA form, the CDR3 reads TGTGCCAGCAGTACAGAGGCAGGGGAGTACAATGAGCAGTTCTTC.

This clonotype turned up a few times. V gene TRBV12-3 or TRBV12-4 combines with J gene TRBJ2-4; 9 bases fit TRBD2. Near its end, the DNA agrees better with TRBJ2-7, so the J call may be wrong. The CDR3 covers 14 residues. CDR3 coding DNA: TGTGCCAGCAGCCCTAGCGGGACCGACTACGAGCAGTACTTC. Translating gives CASSPSGTDYEQYF.

CDR3 amino acids: CASSQNLQETQYF. The CDR3 DNA sequence: TGTGCCAGCAGCCAAAATCTTCAAGAGACCCAGTACTTC. This rearrangement joins TRBV14 to TRBJ2-5; D remains unclear. Trimming cost V 2 bases and J 2 bases, with 6 bases left between them. Germline values: CDR1 SGHDN, CDR2 FVKESK. The CDR3 is made up of 13 amino acids.

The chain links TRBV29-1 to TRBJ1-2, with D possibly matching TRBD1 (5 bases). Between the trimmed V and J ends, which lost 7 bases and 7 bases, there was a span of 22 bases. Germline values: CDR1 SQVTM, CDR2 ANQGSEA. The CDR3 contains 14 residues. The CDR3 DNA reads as TGCAGCGCCAGGGAGGGCGAGGGGCCGAGTGGCTACACCTTC. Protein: CSAREGEGPSGYTF.

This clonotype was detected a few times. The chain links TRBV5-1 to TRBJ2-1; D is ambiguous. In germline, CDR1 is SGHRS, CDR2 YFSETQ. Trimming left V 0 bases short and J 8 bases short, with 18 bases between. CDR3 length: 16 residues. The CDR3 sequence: CASSLVIGEMVYEQFF. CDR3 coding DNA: TGCGCCAGCAGCTTGGTAATCGGAGAAATGGTATATGAGCAGTTCTTC. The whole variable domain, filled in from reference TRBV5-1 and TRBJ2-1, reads KAGVTQTPRYLIKTRGQQVTLSCSPISGHRSVSWYQQTPGQGLQFLFEYFSETQRNKGNFPGRFSGRQFSNSRSEMNVSTLELGDSALYLCASSLVIGEMVYEQFFGPGTRLTVL.

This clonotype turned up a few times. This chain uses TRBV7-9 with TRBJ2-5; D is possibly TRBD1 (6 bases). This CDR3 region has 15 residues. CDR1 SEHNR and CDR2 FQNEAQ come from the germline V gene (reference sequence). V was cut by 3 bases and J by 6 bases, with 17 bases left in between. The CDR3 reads CASSFSAGAVQTQYF. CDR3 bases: TGTGCCAGCAGCTTTTCAGCAGGGGCGGTGCAGACCCAGTACTTC.

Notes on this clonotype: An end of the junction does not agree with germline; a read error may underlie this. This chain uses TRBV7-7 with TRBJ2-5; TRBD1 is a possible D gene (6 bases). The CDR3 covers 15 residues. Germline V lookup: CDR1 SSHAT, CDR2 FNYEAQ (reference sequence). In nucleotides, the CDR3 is TGTGCTAGCAGCTCATACAGGGCCCTCCAAGAGACCCAGTACTTC. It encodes CASSSYRALQETQYF.

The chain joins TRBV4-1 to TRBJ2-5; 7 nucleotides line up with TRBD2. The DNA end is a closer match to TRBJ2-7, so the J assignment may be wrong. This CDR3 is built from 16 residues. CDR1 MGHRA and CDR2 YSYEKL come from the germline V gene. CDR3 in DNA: TGCGCCAGCAGCCAAGACCCAGCGGGAATATCCTACGAGCAGTACTTC. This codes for CASSQDPAGISYEQYF.

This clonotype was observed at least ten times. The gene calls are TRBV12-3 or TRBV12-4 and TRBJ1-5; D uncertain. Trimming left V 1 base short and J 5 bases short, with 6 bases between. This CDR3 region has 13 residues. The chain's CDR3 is CASSLVGYQPQHF. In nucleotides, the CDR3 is TGTGCCAGCAGTTTAGTAGGTTATCAGCCCCAGCATTTT.

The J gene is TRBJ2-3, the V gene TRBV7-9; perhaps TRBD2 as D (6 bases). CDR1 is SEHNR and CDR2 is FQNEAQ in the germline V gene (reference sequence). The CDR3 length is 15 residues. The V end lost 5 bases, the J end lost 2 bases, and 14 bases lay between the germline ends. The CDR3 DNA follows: TGTGCCAGCAGCGCGGGACCCCGCACCACAGATACGCAGTATTTT. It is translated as CASSAGPRTTDTQYF. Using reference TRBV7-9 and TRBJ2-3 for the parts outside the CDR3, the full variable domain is DTGVSQNPRHKITKRGQNVTFRCDPISEHNRLYWYRQTLGQGPEFLTYFQNEAQLEKSRLLSDRFSAERPKGSFSTLEIQRTEQGDSAMYLCASSAGPRTTDTQYFGPGTRLTVL.

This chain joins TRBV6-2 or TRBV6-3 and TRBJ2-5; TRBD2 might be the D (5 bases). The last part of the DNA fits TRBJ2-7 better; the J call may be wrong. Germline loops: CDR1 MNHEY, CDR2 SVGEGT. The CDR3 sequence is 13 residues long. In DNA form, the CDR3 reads TGTGCCAGCAGTTACTTGGACTTATACGAGCAGTACTTC. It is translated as CASSYLDLYEQYF.

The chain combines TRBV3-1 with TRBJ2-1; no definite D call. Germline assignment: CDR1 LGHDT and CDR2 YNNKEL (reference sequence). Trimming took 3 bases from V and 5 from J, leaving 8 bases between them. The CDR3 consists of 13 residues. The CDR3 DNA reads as TGTGCCAGCAGCCAGAACAGCAACAATGAGCAGTTCTTC. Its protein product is CASSQNSNNEQFF.

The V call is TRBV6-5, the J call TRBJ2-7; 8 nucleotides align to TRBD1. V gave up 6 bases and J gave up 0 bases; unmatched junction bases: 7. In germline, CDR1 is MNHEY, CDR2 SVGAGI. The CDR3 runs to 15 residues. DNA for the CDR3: TGTGCCAGCAGCCCTTGGGACAGGCCCTCCTACGAGCAGTACTTC. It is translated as CASSPWDRPSYEQYF.

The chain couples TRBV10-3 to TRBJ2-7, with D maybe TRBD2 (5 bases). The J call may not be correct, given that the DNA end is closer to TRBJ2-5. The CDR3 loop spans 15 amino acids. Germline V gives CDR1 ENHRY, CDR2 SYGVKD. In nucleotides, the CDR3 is TGTGCCATCAGTGAGTCTGAGGGAGAGTTGGAGACCCAGTACTTC. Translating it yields CAISESEGELETQYF.

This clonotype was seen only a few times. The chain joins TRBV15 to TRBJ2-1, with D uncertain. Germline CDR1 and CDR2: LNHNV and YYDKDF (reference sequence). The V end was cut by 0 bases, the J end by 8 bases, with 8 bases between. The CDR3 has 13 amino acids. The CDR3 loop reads CATSRDARYEQFF. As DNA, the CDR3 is TGTGCCACCAGCAGAGATGCTCGCTATGAGCAGTTCTTC.

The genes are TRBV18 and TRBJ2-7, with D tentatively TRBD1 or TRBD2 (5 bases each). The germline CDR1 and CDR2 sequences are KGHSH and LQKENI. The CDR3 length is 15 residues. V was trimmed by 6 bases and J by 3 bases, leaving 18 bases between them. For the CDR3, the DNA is TGTGCCAGCTCTGTTAAGGGACCAACGAACTACGAGCAGTACTTC. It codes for CASSVKGPTNYEQYF.